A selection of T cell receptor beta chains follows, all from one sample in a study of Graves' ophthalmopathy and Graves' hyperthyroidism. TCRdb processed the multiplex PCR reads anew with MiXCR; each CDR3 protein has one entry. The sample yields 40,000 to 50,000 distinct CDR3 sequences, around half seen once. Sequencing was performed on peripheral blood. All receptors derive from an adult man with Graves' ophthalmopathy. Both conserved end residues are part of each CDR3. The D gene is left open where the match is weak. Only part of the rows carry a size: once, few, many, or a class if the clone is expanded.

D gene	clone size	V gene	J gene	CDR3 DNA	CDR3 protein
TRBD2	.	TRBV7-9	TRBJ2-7	TGTGCCAGCAGCTTAGCTAGCGGGAGGGCACCTCGAGAGCAGTACTTC	CASSLASGRAPREQYF
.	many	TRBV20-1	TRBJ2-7	TGCAGTGCTAGAGATCTCTCCGGGGTCCACGAGCAGTACTTC	CSARDLSGVHEQYF
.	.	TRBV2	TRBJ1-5	TGTGCCAGCAGTGAAGATCGGACAGCAAATGAGCCACAGCATTTT	CASSEDRTANEPQHF
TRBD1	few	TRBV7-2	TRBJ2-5	TGTGCCAGCAGCTGGGACAGCCAAGAGACCCAGTACTTC	CASSWDSQETQYF
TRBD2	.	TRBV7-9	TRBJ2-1	TGTGCCAGCAGCTCAGCGGGACTAGCGGGTAACAATGAGCAGTTCTTC	CASSSAGLAGNNEQFF
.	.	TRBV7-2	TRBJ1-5	TGTGCCAGCAGCTCATTAATCGGGAGCGGACAGCCCCAGCATTTT	CASSSLIGSGQPQHF
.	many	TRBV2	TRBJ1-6	TGTGCCAGCAGTGAAAGACTTCTCCCACATAATTCACCCCTCCACTTT	CASSERLLPHNSPLHF
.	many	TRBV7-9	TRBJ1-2	TGTGCCAGCAGCTTAGACGCTTATGGCTACACCTTC	CASSLDAYGYTF
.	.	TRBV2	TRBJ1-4	TGTGCCAGCAGCCCGGAGGAAAAACTGTCTTTT	CASSPEEKLSF
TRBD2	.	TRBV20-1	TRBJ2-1	TGCAGTGCTCTGTTTAGCGGGAGCTCCTACAATGAGCAGTTCTTC	CSALFSGSSYNEQFF
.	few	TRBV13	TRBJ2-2	TGTGCCAGCAGCCGGTCGGTCGGGCTGTTTTTT	CASSRSVGLFF
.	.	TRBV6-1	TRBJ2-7	TGTGCCAGCAGCGAGCAGTACTTC	CASSEQYF
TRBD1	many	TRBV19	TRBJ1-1	TGTGCCAGTAGGCGGACAGGGAACACTGAAGCTTTCTTT	CASRRTGNTEAFF
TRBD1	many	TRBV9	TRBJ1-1	TGTGCCAGCAGCGTAGACGAATACAGGGGGCGGGTGAACACTGAAGCTTTCTTT	CASSVDEYRGRVNTEAFF
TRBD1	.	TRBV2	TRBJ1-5	TGTGCCAGCAGTTTGACAGGGGGGAATCAGCCCCAGCATTTT	CASSLTGGNQPQHF
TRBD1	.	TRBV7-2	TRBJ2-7	TGTGCCAGCAGCTTAGTTGGGACAGGGCCCTACGAGCAGTACTTC	CASSLVGTGPYEQYF
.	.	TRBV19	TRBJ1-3	TGTGCCAGTAGTATATCCCTGGCCGAGGGAAACACCATATATTTT	CASSISLAEGNTIYF
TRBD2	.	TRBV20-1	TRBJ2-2	TGCAGTGCTAGTAGCGGGAGGACCGGGGAGCTGTTTTTT	CSASSGRTGELFF
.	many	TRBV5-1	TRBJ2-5	TGCGCCAGCAGCTTGGAAGGTGGGGACTTCCAAGAGACCCAGTACTTC	CASSLEGGDFQETQYF
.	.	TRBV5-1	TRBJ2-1	TGCGCCAGCAGACCTCGGGTGGGTCAGAACTGCGAGCAGTTCTTC	CASRPRVGQNCEQFF
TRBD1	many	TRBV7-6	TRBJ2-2	TGTGCCAGCAGCCGGACAGGGGGCGCGAACACCGGGGAGCTGTTTTTT	CASSRTGGANTGELFF
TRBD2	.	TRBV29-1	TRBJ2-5	TGCAGCTTGGCCACGGGAGGTGTGAAGACCCAGTACTTC	CSLATGGVKTQYF
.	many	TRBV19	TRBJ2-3	TGTGCCAGTAGTGTAGGAGGTACGCAGTATTTT	CASSVGGTQYF
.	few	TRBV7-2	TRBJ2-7	TGTGCCAGCAGGATGGCAGGGCGGAACGAGCAGTACTTC	CASRMAGRNEQYF
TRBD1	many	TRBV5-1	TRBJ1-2	TGCGCCAGCAGCTTTGTCGACAGGGCGGAAGGTAATGGCTACACCTTC	CASSFVDRAEGNGYTF
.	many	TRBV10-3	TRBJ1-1	TGTGCCTCATCGTCCCCGGAGGGGGGTAACACTGAAGCTTTCTTT	CASSSPEGGNTEAFF
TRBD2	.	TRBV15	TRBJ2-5	TGTGCCACCAGCAGAGATCTATGGACTAGCGGGAGAGCTGCAGAGACCCAGTACTTC	CATSRDLWTSGRAAETQYF
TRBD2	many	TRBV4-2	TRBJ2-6	TGTGCCAGCAGCCGGACTAGCTCTGGGGCCAACGTCCTGACTTTC	CASSRTSSGANVLTF
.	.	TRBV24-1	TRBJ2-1	TGTGCCGCCTCCAAATCCTCCTACAATGAGCAGTTCTTC	CAASKSSYNEQFF
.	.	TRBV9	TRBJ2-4	TGTGCCAGCAGCGTAGCGGGTATTCAGTACTTC	CASSVAGIQYF
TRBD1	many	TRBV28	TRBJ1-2	TGTGCCAGCAGTGTTCGGACAGGGGATAACAATGGCTACACCTTC	CASSVRTGDNNGYTF
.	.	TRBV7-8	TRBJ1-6	TGTGCCAGCAGCGGGCGGGCGGGCGGAAGCAATTCACCCCTCCACTTT	CASSGRAGGSNSPLHF
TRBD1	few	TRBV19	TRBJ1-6	TGTGCCAGTAGCCGACAGGGAGGAAATTCACCCCTCCACTTT	CASSRQGGNSPLHF
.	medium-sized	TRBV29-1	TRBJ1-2	TGCAGCGTTGGAGTCAGCCAGGGGTATGGCTACACCTTC	CSVGVSQGYGYTF
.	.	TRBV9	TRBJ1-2	TGTGCCAGCAGCGATCGACTAGCGGGCAGAGATTTCTATGGCTACACCTTC	CASSDRLAGRDFYGYTF
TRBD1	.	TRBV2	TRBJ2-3	TGTGCCAGCCAGATCAGGACAGGGGGCAATCAGCCCCAGTATTTT	CASQIRTGGNQPQYF
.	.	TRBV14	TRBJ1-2	TGTGCCAGCAGCCAAGGTTACAGCCTTCCTCTGACCTTC	CASSQGYSLPLTF
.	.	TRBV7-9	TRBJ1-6	TGTGCCAGCAGCTTGGGAGGGCAAGGTTCACCCCTCCACTTT	CASSLGGQGSPLHF
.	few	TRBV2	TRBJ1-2	TGTGCCAGCAGTGAAAGAGGGGATCCTTATGGCTACACCTTC	CASSERGDPYGYTF
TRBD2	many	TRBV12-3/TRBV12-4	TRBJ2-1	TGTGCCAGCAGTTTACAGCGGGGAAGCTCCTACAATGAGCAGTTCTTC	CASSLQRGSSYNEQFF
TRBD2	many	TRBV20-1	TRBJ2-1	TGCAGTGCTTTACGGACTAGCGGGGGGGCAAGATACAATGAGCAGTTCTTC	CSALRTSGGARYNEQFF
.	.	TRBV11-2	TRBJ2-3	TGTGCCAGCAGCTTAGTCATGACAGATACGCAGTATTTT	CASSLVMTDTQYF
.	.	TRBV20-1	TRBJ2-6	TGCAGTGCTGTTACCGGGACGGGGGGCACTGAAGCTTTC	CSAVTGTGGTEAF
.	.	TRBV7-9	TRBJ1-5	TGTGCCAGCAGCTTAGCGATCGATCAGCCCCAGCATTTT	CASSLAIDQPQHF
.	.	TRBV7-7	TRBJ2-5	TGTGCTAGCAGTCTCACTAGAATGGGGGCCCAGTACTTC	CASSLTRMGAQYF
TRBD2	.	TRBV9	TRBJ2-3	TGTGCCAGCAGTCCCGGACTAGCGGGGACGAATACGCAGTATTTT	CASSPGLAGTNTQYF
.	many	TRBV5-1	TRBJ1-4	TGCGCCAGCAGCTTGGCCCGGGGGTTGACTTCTACGGCAACTAATGAAAAACTGTTTTTT	CASSLARGLTSTATNEKLFF
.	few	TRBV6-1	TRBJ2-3	TGTGCCAGCAGTGAATCACTAGCAGATACGCAGTATTTT	CASSESLADTQYF
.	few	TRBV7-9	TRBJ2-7	TGTGCCAGCAGCATTTCAGACGGGGCCTACGAGCAGTACTTC	CASSISDGAYEQYF
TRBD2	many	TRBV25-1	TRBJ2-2	TGTGCCAGCAGTGACCCCTCCGGAGCGGGAAAGGCCGGGGAGCTGTTTTTT	CASSDPSGAGKAGELFF
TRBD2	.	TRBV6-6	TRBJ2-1	TGTGCCAGCAGGGCCCGACTAGCGGGAGTGAATGAGCAGTTCTTC	CASRARLAGVNEQFF
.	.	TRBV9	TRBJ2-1	TGTGCCAGCAGCCCCCACCCCCTACTGCAGTTCTTC	CASSPHPLLQFF